These 15 T cell receptor beta chains were sequenced from one sample in a study of T-cell memory formation after mild COVID-19. TCRdb reprocessed the 5' RACE reads via MiXCR and lists one record per CDR3 protein. Here the sample spans approximately 580,000 distinct CDR3 sequences, roughly 20% being singletons. Sequenced material: PBMCs or a T cell subset sorted from them (not recorded which). Receptors originate from an adult woman who had mild COVID-19 (a few samples of this study predate the infection). Cell type and time point are not known.

This clonotype was seen a handful of times. The chain joins TRBV20-1 to TRBJ2-3; D gene ambiguous. Germline CDR1 and CDR2: DFQATT and SNEGSKA (reference sequence). This CDR3 region has 12 residues. Trimming took off 0 bases at V and 4 bases at J, with 5 bases between the two ends. This CDR3 reads CSARDLSDTQYF. The CDR3 DNA sequence: TGCAGTGCTAGAGATCTATCAGATACGCAGTATTTT.

This clonotype has more than one count but fewer than ten. The rearrangement uses TRBV18 and TRBJ2-5; D remains ambiguous. This CDR3 has 14 amino acids. The V end was cut by 3 bases, the J end by 1 base, with 9 bases between. The germline V gene encodes CDR1 KGHSH and CDR2 LQKENI. The CDR3 region is CASSPEPFQETQYF. The CDR3 bases are TGTGCCAGCTCACCCGAACCCTTCCAAGAGACCCAGTACTTC.

This clonotype has ten or more counts. The chain uses TRBV15 and TRBJ2-3; 7 bases align to TRBD1. Germline V CDR1 and CDR2: LNHNV, YYDKDF (reference sequence). Losses at the gene ends were 5 bases for V and 3 bases for J; bases not matched to a gene: 5. This CDR3 spans 14 amino acids. CDR3 bases: TGTGCCACCAGCCGTACAGGGGAAACAGATACGCAGTATTTT. Its translation is CATSRTGETDTQYF. Full variable domain (missing parts from reference TRBV15 and TRBJ2-3): DAMVIQNPRYQVTQFGKPVTLSCSQTLNHNVMYWYQQKSSQAPKLLFHYYDKDFNNEADTPDNFQSRRPNTSFCFLDIRSPGLGDTAMYLCATSRTGETDTQYFGPGTRLTVL.

The rearrangement uses TRBV4-3 and TRBJ2-1; 8 bases fit TRBD2. The CDR3 is 19 residues long. V lost 0 bases and J lost 0; bases outside the gene matches: 10. The V gene's germline CDR1 is LGHNA and CDR2 YSLEER. CDR3 residues: CASSQESVAGLSSYNEQFF. In DNA form, the CDR3 reads TGCGCCAGCAGCCAAGAATCAGTAGCGGGACTAAGCTCCTACAATGAGCAGTTCTTC.

This chain's CDR3 is CASSLPRTGITAYLFF. The CDR3 bases are TGTGCCAGCAGCTTACCCCGGACAGGGATCACCGCCTACCTGTTTTTT. The chain recombines TRBV11-3 with TRBJ2-2; 8 bases map to TRBD1. The J segment lost 14 bases and the V segment lost 2 bases, leaving 16 bases of the junction unmatched. The CDR3 contains 16 residues. CDR1 and CDR2 (germline): SGHNT, YENEEA. Variable domain in full (rest from reference TRBV11-3 and TRBJ2-2): EAGVVQSPRYKIIEKKQPVAFWCNPISGHNTLYWYLQNLGQGPELLIRYENEEAVDDSQLPKDRFSAERLKGVDSTLKIQPAELGDSAVYLCASSLPRTGITAYLFFGEGSRLTVL.

There are a few counts of this clonotype. The gene calls are TRBV25-1 and TRBJ2-3; tentatively, D is TRBD1 or TRBD2 (5 bases each). CDR1 MGHDK and CDR2 SYGVNS come from the germline V gene. V gave up 3 bases and J gave up 4 bases, with 14 bases separating them. The CDR3 is 15 residues long. The CDR3 loop is CASSDTPRGADTQYF. CDR3 bases: TGTGCCAGCAGTGATACTCCCCGGGGCGCAGATACGCAGTATTTT.

The table lists this clonotype with a few counts. V gene TRBV5-6 combines with J gene TRBJ1-1, with 8 bases aligning to TRBD1. Germline V gene sequence: CDR1 SGHDT, CDR2 YYEEEE. J gave up 1 base and V 5 bases, and 4 bases lay outside the gene matches. CDR3 size: 14 residues. The CDR3 DNA reads as TGTGCCAGCAGGCGGACAGGGCGGAACACTGAAGCTTTCTTT. The encoded protein is CASRRTGRNTEAFF.

This chain connects TRBV3-1 to TRBJ2-5, with D perhaps matching TRBD1 or TRBD2 (5 bases each). Germline V CDR1 and CDR2: LGHDT, YNNKEL (reference sequence). V was cut by 5 bases and J by 4 bases, with 11 bases left in between. The length of the CDR3 is 13 residues. CDR3 bases: TGTGCCAGCAGCGGTGGTGGGGGAGAGACCCAGTACTTC. Its translation: CASSGGGGETQYF.

V is TRBV27 and J is TRBJ2-3, with unresolved D. V was shortened by 11 bases and J by 1 base, with 16 bases between the two germline ends. Germline CDR1 and CDR2: MNHEY and SMNVEV (reference sequence). This CDR3 spans 14 amino acids. In DNA form, the CDR3 reads TGTGCCGCACGAGGCGCAGATCGCACAGATACGCAGTATTTT. This encodes CAARGADRTDTQYF.

This clonotype was seen many times. The chain has TRBV15 and TRBJ2-3; weak D call: TRBD2 (5 bases). This CDR3 is built from 15 residues. The V and J ends lost 5 bases and 0 bases respectively, with 12 bases between them. CDR1 and CDR2 from the germline V gene are LNHNV and YYDKDF (reference sequence). The DNA for the CDR3 is TGTGCCACCAGCGCGCCTAGCAGTAGCACAGATACGCAGTATTTT. Protein: CATSAPSSSTDTQYF.

The table lists this clonotype with a few counts. The chain combines TRBV14 with TRBJ1-1; D unresolved. This CDR3 has 14 residues. V was trimmed by 1 base and J by 2 bases, leaving 8 bases between them. Per germline, CDR1 SGHDN and CDR2 FVKESK. Here the CDR3 reads CASSQGERNTEAFF. CDR3 sequence (DNA): TGTGCCAGCAGCCAAGGAGAACGAAACACTGAAGCTTTCTTT.

This clonotype has a handful of counts. The chain recombines TRBV3-1 with TRBJ1-1, with D unresolved. Trimming cost V 2 bases and J 2 bases, with 9 bases left between them. CDR3 length equals 14 residues. CDR1 LGHDT and CDR2 YNNKEL come from the germline V gene (reference sequence). The CDR3 bases are TGTGCCAGCAGCCAAAAAGGGTTCAACACTGAAGCTTTCTTT. It codes for CASSQKGFNTEAFF.

The rearrangement uses TRBV7-2 and TRBJ2-7; TRBD2 might be the D (5 bases). V shed 3 bases and J shed 2 bases, with 11 bases lying between them. The CDR3 covers 14 residues. CDR1 is SGHTA, CDR2 FQGNSA, per germline. CDR3 sequence (DNA): TGTGCCAGCAGCTTTACGGACGGGGCCTACGAGCAGTACTTC. The encoded protein is CASSFTDGAYEQYF.

This clonotype showed up just a few times. In DNA, the CDR3 is TGCAGTGCTATCTGGCGGGGCGGCCCTCTCAATGAGCAGTTCTTC. The encoded protein is CSAIWRGGPLNEQFF. The chain employs TRBV20-1 and TRBJ2-1, with a tentative D call TRBD2 (6 bases). Between the trimmed V and J ends, which lost 4 bases and 6 bases, there was a span of 19 bases. Germline V gene lookup returns CDR1 DFQATT and CDR2 SNEGSKA (reference sequence). CDR3 size: 15 residues.

The chain combines TRBV6-2 or TRBV6-3 with TRBJ2-7; no definite D call. Germline assignment: CDR1 MNHEY and CDR2 SVGEGT. Trimming removed 0 bases at V and 6 bases at J, with 6 bases between. The CDR3 has 12 amino acids. Here the CDR3 reads CASSYSRPEQYF. For the CDR3, the DNA is TGTGCCAGCAGTTACTCGAGGCCCGAGCAGTACTTC.